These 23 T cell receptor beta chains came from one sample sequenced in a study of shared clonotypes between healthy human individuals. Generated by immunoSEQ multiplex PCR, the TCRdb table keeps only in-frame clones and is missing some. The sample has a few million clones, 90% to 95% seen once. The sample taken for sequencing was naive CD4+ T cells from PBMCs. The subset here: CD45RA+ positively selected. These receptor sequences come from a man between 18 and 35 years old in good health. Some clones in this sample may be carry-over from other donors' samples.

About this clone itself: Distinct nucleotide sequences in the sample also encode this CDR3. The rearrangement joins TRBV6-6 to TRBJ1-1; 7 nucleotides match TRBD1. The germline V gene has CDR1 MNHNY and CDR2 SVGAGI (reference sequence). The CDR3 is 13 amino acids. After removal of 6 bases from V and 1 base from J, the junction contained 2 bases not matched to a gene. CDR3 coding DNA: TGTGCCAGCAGACGGACAGGGAACACTGAAGCTTTCTTT. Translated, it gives CASRRTGNTEAFF.

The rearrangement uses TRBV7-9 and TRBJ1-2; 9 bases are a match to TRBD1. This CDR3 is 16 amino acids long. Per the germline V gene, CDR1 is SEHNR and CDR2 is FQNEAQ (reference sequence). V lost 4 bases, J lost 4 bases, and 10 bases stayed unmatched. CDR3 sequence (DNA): TGTGCCAGCAGCTCTAGGACAGGGGTTATCTCCTATGGCTACACCTTC. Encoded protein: CASSSRTGVISYGYTF.

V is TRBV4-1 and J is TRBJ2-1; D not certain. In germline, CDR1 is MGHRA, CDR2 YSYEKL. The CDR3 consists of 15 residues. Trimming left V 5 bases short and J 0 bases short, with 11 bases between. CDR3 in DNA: TGCGCCAGCAGCTTCGACCTAAGCTCCTACAATGAGCAGTTCTTC. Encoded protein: CASSFDLSSYNEQFF.

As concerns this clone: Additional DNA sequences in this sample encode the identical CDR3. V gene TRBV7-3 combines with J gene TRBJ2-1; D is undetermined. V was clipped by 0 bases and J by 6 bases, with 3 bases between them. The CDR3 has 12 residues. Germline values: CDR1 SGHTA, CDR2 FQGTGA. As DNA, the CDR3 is TGTGCCAGCAGCTTAACCTCCAATGAGCAGTTCTTC. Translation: CASSLTSNEQFF. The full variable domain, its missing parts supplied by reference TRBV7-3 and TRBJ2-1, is GAGVSQTPSNKVTEKGKYVELRCDPISGHTALYWYRQSLGQGPEFLIYFQGTGAADDSGLPNDRFFAVRPEGSVSTLKIQRTERGDSAVYLCASSLTSNEQFFGPGTRLTVL.

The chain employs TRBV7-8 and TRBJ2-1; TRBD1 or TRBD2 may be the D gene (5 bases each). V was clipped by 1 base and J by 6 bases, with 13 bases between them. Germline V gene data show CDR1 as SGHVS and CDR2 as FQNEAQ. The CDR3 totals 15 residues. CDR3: CASSLGPGRINEQFF. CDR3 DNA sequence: TGTGCCAGCAGCTTAGGGCCGGGACGGATCAATGAGCAGTTCTTC.

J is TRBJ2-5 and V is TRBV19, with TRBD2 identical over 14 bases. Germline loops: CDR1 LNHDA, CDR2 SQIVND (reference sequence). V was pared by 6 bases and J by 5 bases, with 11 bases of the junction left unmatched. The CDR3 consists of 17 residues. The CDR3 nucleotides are TGTGCCAGTAGCATGACTAGCGGGAGGGCCGGGAGGGAGACCCAGTACTTC. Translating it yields CASSMTSGRAGRETQYF. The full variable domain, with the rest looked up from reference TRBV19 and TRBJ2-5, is DGGITQSPKYLFRKEGQNVTLSCEQNLNHDAMYWYRQDPGQGLRLIYYSQIVNDFQKGDIAEGYSVSREKKESFPLTVTSAQKNPTAFYLCASSMTSGRAGRETQYFGPGTRLLVL.

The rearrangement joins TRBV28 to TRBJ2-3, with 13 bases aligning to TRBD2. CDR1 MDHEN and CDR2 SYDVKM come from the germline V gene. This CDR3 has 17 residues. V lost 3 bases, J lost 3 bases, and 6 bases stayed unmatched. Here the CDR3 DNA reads TGTGCCAGCAGTTTCCTGGGACTAGCGGGAAGGACAGATACGCAGTATTTT. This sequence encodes CASSFLGLAGRTDTQYF.

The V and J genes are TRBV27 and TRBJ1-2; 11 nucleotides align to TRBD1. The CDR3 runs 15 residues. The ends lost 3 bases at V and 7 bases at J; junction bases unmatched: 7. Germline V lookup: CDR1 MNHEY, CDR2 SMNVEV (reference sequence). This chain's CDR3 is CASSFQGTGGSGYTF. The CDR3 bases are TGTGCCAGCAGTTTCCAAGGGACAGGGGGAAGTGGCTACACCTTC.

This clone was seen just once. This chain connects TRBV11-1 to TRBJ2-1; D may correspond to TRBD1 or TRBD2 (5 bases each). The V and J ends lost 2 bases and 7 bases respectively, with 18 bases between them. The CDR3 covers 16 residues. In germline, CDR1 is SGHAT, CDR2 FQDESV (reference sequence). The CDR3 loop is CASSLRAGSILNEQFF. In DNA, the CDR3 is TGTGCCAGCAGCTTACGGGCAGGGAGCATCCTTAATGAGCAGTTCTTC.

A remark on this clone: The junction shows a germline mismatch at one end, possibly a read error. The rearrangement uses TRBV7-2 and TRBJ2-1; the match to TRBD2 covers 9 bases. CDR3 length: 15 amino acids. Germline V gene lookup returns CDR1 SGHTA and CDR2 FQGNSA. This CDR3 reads CAGSLGLAGSNEQFF. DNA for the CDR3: TGTGCCGGCAGCTTAGGTCTAGCGGGGAGCAATGAGCAGTTCTTC.

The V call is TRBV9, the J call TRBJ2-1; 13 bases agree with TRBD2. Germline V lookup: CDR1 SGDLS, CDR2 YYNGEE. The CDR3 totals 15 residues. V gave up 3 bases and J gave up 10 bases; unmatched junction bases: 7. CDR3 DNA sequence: TGTGCCAGCAGCGAGGGCCCACTAGCGGGAGGGGAGCAGTTCTTC. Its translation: CASSEGPLAGGEQFF.

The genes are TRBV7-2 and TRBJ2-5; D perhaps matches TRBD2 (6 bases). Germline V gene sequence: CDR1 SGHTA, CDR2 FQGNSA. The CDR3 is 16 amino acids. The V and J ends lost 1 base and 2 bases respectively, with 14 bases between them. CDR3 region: CASSLGSGARQETQYF. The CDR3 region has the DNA TGTGCCAGCAGCTTAGGATCGGGAGCTAGGCAAGAGACCCAGTACTTC.

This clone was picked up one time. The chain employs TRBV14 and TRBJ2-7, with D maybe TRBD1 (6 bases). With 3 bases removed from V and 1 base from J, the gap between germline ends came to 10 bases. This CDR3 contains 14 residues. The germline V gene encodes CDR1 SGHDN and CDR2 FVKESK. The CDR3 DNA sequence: TGTGCCAGCAGCCAGTACAGGGAGTCCTACGAGCAGTACTTC. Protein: CASSQYRESYEQYF.

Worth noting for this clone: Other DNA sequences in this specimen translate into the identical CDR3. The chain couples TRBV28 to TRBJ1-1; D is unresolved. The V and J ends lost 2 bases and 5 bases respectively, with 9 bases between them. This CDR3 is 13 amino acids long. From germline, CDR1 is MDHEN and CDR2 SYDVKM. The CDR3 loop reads CASSLRLGTEAFF. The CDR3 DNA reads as TGTGCCAGCAGTTTAAGACTTGGGACTGAAGCTTTCTTT.

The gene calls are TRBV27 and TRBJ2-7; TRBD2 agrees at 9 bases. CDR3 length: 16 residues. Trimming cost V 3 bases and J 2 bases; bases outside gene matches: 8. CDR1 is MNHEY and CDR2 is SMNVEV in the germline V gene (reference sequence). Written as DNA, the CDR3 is TGTGCCAGCAGTTTGTTAGCGGGAGTCGCGGCCTACGAGCAGTACTTC. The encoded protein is CASSLLAGVAAYEQYF.

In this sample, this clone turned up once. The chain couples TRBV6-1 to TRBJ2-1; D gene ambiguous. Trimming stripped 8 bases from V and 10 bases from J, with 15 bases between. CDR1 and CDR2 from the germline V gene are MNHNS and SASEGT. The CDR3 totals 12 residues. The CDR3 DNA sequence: TGTGCCAGCGGGGTGGCCATTCGAGAGCAGTTCTTC. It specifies CASGVAIREQFF.

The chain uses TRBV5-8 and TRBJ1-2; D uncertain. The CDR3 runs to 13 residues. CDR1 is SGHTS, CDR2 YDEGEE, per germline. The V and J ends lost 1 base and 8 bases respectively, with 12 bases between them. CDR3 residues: CASSLIGGWGYTF. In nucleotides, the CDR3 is TGTGCCAGCAGCTTGATTGGAGGTTGGGGCTACACCTTC.

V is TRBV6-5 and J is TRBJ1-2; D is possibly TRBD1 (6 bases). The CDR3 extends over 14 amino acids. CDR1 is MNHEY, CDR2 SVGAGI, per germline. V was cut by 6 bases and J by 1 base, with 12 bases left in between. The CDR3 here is CASSYRQDNYGYTF. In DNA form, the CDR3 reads TGTGCCAGCAGCTACAGACAGGATAACTATGGCTACACCTTC.

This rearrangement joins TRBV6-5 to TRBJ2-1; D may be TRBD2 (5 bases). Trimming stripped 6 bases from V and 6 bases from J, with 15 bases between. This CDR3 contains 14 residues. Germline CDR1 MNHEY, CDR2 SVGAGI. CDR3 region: CASSGISVGNEQFF. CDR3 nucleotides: TGTGCCAGCAGCGGGATTTCGGTTGGCAATGAGCAGTTCTTC.

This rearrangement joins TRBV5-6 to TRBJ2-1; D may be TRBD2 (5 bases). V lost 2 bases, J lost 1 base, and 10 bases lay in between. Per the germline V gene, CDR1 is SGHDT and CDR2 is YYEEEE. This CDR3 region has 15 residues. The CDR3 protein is CASSFFGGSYNEQFF. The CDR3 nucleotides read TGTGCCAGCAGCTTCTTCGGCGGGTCCTACAATGAGCAGTTCTTC.

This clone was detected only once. CDR3 bases: TGTGCCAGCAGGAAGGGGGGCAGCAACCTAGAGCAGTTCTTC. Amino acids: CASRKGGSNLEQFF. This rearrangement joins TRBV28 to TRBJ2-1, with D possibly called TRBD1 or TRBD2 (6 bases each). The CDR3 is 14 residues long. Germline values: CDR1 MDHEN, CDR2 SYDVKM. The V end was cut by 6 bases, the J end by 10 bases, with 19 bases between.

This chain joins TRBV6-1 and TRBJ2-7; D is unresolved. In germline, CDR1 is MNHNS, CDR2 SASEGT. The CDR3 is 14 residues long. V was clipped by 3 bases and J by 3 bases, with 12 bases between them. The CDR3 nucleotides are TGTGCCAGCAGTGATTCGGCAGTGAACTACGAGCAGTACTTC. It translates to CASSDSAVNYEQYF.

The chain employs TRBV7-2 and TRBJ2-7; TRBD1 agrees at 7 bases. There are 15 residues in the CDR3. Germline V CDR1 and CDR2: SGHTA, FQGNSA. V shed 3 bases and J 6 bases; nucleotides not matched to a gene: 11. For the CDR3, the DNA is TGTGCCAGCAGCTTCCGACAGGGAGAGGGAAGCGAGCAGTACTTC. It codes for CASSFRQGEGSEQYF.